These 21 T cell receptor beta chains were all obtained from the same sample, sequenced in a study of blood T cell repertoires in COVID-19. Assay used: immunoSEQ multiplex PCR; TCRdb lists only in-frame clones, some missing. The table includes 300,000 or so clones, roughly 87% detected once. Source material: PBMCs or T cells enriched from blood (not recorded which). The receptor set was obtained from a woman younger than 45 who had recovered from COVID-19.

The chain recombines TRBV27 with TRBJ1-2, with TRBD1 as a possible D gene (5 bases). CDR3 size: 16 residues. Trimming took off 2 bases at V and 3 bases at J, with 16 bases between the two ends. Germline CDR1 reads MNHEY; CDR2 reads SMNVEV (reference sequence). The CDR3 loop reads CASSLLPTGGYYGYTF. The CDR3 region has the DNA TGTGCCAGCAGTTTACTCCCGACCGGGGGATACTATGGCTACACCTTC.

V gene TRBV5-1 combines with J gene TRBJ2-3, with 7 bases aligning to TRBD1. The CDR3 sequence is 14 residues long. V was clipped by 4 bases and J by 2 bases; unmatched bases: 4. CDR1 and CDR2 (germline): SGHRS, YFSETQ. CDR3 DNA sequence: TGCGCCAGCAGCCTGACAGGGTCCACAGATACGCAGTATTTT. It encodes CASSLTGSTDTQYF. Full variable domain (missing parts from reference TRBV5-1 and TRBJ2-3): KAGVTQTPRYLIKTRGQQVTLSCSPISGHRSVSWYQQTPGQGLQFLFEYFSETQRNKGNFPGRFSGRQFSNSRSEMNVSTLELGDSALYLCASSLTGSTDTQYFGPGTRLTVL.

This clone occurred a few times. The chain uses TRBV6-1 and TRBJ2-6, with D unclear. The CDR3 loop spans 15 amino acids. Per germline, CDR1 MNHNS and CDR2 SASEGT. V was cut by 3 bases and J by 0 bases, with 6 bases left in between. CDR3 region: CASSDPISGANVLTF. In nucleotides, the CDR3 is TGTGCCAGCAGTGACCCCATCTCTGGGGCCAACGTCCTGACTTTC.

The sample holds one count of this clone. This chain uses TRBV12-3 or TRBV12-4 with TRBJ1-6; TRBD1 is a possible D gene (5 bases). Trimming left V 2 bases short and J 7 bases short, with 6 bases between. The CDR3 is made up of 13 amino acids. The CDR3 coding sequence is TGTGCCAGCAGTTTAAGACAGAATTCACCCCTCCACTTT. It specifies CASSLRQNSPLHF.

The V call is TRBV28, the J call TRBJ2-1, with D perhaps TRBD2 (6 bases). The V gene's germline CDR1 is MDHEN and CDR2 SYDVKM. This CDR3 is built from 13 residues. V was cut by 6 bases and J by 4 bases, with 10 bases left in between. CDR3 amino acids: CASRLGLYNEQFF. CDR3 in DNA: TGTGCCAGCAGATTGGGACTTTACAATGAGCAGTTCTTC.

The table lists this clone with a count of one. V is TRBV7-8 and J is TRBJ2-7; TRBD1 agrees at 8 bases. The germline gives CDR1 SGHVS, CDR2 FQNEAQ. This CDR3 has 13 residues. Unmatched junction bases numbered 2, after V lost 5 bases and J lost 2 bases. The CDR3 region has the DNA TGTGCCAGCAGCCCACAGGGGGCCTACGAGCAGTACTTC. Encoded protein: CASSPQGAYEQYF.

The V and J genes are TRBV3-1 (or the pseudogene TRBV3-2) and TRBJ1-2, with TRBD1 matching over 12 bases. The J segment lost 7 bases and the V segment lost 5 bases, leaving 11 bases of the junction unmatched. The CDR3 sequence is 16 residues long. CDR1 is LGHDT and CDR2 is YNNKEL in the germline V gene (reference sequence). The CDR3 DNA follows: TGTGCCAGCAGCAGAACCATAGGGACAGGGGGCCCTGGCTACACCTTC. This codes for CASSRTIGTGGPGYTF.

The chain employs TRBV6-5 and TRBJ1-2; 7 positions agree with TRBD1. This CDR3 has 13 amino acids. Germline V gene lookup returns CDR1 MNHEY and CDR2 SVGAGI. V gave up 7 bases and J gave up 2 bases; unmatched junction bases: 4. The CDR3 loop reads CASTMGQNYGYTF. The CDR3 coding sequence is TGTGCCAGCACCATGGGACAGAACTATGGCTACACCTTC.

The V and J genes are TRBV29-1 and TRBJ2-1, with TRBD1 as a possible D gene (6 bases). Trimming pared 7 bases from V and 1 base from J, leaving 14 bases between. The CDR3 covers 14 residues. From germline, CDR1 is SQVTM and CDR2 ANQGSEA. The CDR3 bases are TGCAGCGGTCAGGGGAGAGGGTCCTACAATGAGCAGTTCTTC. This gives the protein CSGQGRGSYNEQFF.

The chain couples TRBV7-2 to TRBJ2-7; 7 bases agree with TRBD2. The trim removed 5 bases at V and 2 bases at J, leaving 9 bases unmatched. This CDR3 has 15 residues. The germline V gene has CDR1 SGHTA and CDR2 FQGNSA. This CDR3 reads CASSPLVGGAYEQYF. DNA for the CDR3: TGTGCCAGCAGCCCACTTGTGGGGGGGGCCTACGAGCAGTACTTC.

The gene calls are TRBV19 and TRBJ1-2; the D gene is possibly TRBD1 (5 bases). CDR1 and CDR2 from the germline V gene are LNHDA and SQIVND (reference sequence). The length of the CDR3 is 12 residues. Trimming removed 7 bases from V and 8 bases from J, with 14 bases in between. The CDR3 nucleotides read TGTGCCAGTACAGGGCAGACTCGGGGCTACACCTTC. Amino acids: CASTGQTRGYTF.

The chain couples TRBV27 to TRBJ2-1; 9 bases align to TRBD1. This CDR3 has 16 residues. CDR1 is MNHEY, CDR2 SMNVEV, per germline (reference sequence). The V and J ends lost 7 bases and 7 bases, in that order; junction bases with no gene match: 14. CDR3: CASTSGTGNSGNEQFF. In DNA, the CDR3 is TGTGCCAGCACCTCCGGGACAGGGAACTCGGGGAATGAGCAGTTCTTC.

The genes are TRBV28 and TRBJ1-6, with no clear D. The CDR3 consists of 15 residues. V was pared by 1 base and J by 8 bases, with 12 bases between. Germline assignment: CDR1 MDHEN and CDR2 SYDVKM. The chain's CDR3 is CASSLYRETDSPLHF. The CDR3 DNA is TGTGCCAGCAGTTTATACCGGGAAACAGATTCACCCCTCCACTTT.

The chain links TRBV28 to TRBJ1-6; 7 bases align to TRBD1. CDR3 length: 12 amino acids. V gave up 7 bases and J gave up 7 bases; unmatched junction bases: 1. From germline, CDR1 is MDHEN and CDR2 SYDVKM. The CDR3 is CASKQGNSPLHF. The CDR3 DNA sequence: TGTGCCAGCAAACAGGGGAATTCACCCCTCCACTTT.

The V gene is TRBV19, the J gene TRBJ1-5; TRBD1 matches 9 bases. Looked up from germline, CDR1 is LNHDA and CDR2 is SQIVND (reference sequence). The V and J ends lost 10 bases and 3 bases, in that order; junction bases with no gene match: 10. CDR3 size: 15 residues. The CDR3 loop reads CATRLDRGTNQPQHF. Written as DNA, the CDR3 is TGTGCCACCCGACTCGACAGGGGGACCAATCAGCCCCAGCATTTT.

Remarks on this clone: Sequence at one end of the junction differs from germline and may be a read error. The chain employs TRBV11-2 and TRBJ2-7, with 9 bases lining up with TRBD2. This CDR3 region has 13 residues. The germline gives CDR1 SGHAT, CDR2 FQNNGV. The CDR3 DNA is TGTGCCAGCAGCTTAGATCCGGGACTAGCCACGAGCTTC. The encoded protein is CASSLDPGLATSF.

CDR3 sequence reads: CASSSTWGHGELFF. The CDR3 DNA reads TGTGCCAGCAGCTCCACCTGGGGGCACGGGGAGCTGTTTTTT. The chain has TRBV7-8 and TRBJ2-2; TRBD1 might be the D (6 bases). CDR1 SGHVS and CDR2 FQNEAQ come from the germline V gene. CDR3 length equals 14 residues. Trimming pared 4 bases from V and 7 bases from J, leaving 13 bases between.

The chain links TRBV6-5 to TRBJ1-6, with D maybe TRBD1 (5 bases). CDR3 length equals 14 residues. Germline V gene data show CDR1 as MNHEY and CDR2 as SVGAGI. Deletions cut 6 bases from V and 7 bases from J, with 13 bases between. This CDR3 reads CASSLGHMNSPLHF. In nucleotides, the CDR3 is TGTGCCAGCAGCCTAGGACATATGAATTCACCCCTCCACTTT.

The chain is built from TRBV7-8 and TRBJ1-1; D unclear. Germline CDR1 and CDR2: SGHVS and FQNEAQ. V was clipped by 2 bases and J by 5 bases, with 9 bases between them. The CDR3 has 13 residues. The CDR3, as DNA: TGTGCCAGCAGCTTAATGAGCGATACTGAAGCTTTCTTT. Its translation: CASSLMSDTEAFF.

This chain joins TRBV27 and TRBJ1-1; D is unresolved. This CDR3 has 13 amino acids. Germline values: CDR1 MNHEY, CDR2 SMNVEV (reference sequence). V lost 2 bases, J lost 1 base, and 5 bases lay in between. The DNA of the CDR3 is TGTGCCAGCAGTTTACGACAGAACACTGAAGCTTTCTTT. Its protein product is CASSLRQNTEAFF.

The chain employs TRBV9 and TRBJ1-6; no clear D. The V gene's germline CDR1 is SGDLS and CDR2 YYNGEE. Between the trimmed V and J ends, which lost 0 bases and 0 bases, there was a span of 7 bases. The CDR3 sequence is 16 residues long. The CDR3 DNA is TGTGCCAGCAGCGTAGGGCCTAGCTCCTATAATTCACCCCTCCACTTT. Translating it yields CASSVGPSSYNSPLHF.